This TCR beta chain was captured in a study of T-cell memory formation after mild COVID-19. TCRdb redid the calling of the 5' RACE reads with MiXCR, one entry per CDR3 protein. In the table there are 300,000 to 400,000 distinct CDR3 sequences, approximately 15% of which are singletons. The CDR3 covers 14 residues. Trimming took off 0 bases at V and 4 bases at J, with 7 bases between the two ends. The germline CDR1 and CDR2 sequences are LGHNA and YSLEER. The study's findings and limits: Among CD4+ contracting clones, most were CM and EM, and CD8+ ones EMRA.

This clonotype has only a few counts. Its cognate antigen is unknown. The TCR was taken from a man aged 18-30 years who had mild COVID-19 (a few samples of this study predate the infection). Cell type and time point are not known. The sample was PBMCs or a T cell subset sorted from them (not recorded which). The V gene is TRBV4-3, the J gene TRBJ2-1; D is uncertain. The CDR3 loop reads CASSQEGFYNEQFF. CDR3 DNA sequence: TGCGCCAGCAGCCAAGAGGGGTTTTACAATGAGCAGTTCTTC.